This TCR beta chain stems from a study of metastatic and nonmetastatic thyroid tumors. This CDR3 comprises 11 residues. Deletions cut 3 bases from V and 6 bases from J, with 3 bases between. In germline, CDR1 is LGHNT, CDR2 FRNRAP. This clone was detected ten times or more. Through MiXCR, TCRdb re-clonotyped the PCR reads. The sample consists of some 25,000 clones, 15% to 20% of them appearing once. There were no patients who had received any treatment before thyroid surgery. This TCR derives from a male donor with papillary thyroid cancer or a benign thyroid nodule (not recorded which). Some clones in this sample may be carry-over from other donors' samples. This chain connects TRBV12-5 to TRBJ2-1; D unclear. Sequencing was done on a sample of blood. The CDR3 DNA follows: TGTGCTAGTGGTTTTGGCAATGAGCAGTTCTTC. The encoded protein is CASGFGNEQFF.